This T cell receptor (beta chain) emerged from a study of early T cells in non-severe SARS-CoV-2 infection. Study summary: The study sequenced bulk RNA from unsorted whole blood, with chains unpaired.

The CDR3 extends over 12 amino acids. From germline, CDR1 is SQVTM and CDR2 ANQGSEA. The germline V and J ends were trimmed by 0 bases and 4 bases, with 6 bases remaining between them. TCRdb re-analysed the 5' RACE reads in MiXCR, keeping a single row per CDR3 protein. The sample yields 97,000 or so distinct CDR3 sequences, around 14% seen once. The TCR sequence derives from an adult who was a healthcare worker with PCR-confirmed SARS-CoV-2 infection or an uninfected control (not recorded which). The rearrangement uses TRBV29-1 and TRBJ2-5; D unclear. The source material was whole blood. The CDR3 here is CSVEDLRETQYF. The CDR3 coding sequence is TGCAGCGTTGAAGATCTTCGAGAGACCCAGTACTTC.